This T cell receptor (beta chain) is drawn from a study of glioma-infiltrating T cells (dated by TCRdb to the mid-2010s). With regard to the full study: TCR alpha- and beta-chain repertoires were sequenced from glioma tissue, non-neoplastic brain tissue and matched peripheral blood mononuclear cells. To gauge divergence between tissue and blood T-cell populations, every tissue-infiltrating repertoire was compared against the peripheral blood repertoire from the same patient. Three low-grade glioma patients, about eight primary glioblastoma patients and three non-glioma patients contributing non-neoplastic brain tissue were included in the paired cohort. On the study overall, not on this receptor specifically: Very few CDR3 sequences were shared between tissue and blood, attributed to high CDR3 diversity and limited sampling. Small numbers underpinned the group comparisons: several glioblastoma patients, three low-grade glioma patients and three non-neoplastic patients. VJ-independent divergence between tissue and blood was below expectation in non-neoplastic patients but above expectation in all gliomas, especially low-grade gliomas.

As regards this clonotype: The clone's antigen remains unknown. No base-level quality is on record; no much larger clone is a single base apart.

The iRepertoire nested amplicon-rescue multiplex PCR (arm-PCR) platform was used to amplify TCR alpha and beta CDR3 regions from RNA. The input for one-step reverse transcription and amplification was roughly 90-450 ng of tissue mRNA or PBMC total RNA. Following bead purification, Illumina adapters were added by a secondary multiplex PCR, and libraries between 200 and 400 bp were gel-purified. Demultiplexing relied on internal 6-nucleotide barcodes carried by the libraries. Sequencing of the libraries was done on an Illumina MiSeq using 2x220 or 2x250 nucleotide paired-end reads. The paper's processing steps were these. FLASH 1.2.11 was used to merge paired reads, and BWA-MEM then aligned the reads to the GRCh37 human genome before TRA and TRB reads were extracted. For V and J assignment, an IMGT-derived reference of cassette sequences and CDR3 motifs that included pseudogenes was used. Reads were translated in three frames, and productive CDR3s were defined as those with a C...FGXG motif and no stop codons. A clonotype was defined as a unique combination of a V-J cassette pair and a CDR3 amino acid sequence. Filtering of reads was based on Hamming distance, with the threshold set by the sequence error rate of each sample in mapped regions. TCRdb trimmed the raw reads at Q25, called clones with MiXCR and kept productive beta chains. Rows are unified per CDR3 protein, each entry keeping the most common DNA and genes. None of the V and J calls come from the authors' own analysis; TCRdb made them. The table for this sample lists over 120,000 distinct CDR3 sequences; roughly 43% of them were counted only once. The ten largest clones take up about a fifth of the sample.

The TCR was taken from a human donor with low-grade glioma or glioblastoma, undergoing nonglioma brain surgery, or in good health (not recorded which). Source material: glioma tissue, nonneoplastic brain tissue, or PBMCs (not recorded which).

The CDR3 protein: CAIRGTGQNTGELFF. The nucleotide sequence reads TGTGCCATCAGAGGGACAGGGCAGAACACCGGGGAGCTGTTTTTT. The sequence joins TRBV10-3 to TRBJ2-2; TRBD1 matches 9 bases in the middle. The CDR3 goes from the cysteine to the phenylalanine over 15 residues. Kept here is only the CDR3 DNA, which spans 45 bases and is read in frame from base 1. V and J are trimmed by 6 bases and 1 base, and the gene matches miss 3 bases of the junction. CDR1 ENHRY and CDR2 SYGVKD were looked up in the germline V gene.